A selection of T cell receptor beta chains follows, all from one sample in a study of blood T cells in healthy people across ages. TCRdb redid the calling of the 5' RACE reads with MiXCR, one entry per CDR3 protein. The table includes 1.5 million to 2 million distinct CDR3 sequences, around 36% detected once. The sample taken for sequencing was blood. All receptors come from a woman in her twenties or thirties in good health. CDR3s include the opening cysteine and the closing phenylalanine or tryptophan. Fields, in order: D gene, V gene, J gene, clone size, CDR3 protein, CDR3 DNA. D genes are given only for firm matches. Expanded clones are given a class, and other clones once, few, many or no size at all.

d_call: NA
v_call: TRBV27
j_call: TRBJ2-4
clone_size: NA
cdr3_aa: CASAGNWREQYF
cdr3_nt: TGTGCCAGCGCCGGTAACTGGAGAGAGCAGTACTTC

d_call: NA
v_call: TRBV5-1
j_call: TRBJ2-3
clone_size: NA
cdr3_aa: CAGSLGGKDTDTQYF
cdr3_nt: TGCGCCGGCAGCTTGGGCGGCAAAGACACAGATACGCAGTATTTT

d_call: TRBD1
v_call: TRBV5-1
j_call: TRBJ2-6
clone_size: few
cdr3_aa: CASSLAAGTASGANVLTF
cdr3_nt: TGCGCCAGCAGCTTGGCGGCTGGGACAGCCTCTGGGGCCAACGTCCTGACTTTC

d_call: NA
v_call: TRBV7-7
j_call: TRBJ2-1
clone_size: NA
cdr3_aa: CASSLNPPGGVYNEQFF
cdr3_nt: TGTGCCAGCAGCCTGAATCCTCCCGGAGGGGTATACAATGAGCAGTTCTTC

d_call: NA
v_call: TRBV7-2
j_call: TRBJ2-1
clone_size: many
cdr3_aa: CASSLGFVYNEQFF
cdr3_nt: TGTGCCAGCAGCTTAGGTTTCGTCTACAATGAGCAGTTCTTC

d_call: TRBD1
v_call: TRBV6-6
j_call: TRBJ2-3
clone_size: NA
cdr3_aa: CASSYTDRATDTQYF
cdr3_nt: TGTGCCAGCAGTTACACCGACAGGGCGACAGATACGCAGTATTTT

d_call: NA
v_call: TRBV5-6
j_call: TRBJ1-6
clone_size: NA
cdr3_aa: CASSLAGPSSYNSPLHF
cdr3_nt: TGTGCCAGCAGCCTTGCCGGGCCGAGCTCCTATAATTCACCCCTCCACTTT

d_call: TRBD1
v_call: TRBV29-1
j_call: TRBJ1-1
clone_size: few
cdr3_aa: CSVDRATEAFF
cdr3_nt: TGCAGCGTCGACAGGGCCACTGAAGCTTTCTTT

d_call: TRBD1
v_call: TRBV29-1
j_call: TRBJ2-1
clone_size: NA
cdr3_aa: CSVDRTGGSYNEQFF
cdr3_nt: TGCAGCGTTGATAGGACAGGGGGCTCCTACAATGAGCAGTTCTTC

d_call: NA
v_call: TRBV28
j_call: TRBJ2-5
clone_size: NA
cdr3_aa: CASTVAAAGPETQYF
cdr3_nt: TGTGCCAGCACCGTGGCGGCCGCGGGGCCGGAGACCCAGTACTTC

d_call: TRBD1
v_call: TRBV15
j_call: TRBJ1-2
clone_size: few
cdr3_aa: CATSGPPGQGANYGYTF
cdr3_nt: TGTGCCACCAGCGGGCCCCCGGGACAGGGGGCTAACTATGGCTACACCTTC

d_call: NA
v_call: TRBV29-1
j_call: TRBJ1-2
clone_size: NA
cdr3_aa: CSVASSGTYGYTF
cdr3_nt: TGCAGCGTTGCCTCTAGCGGGACTTATGGCTACACCTTC

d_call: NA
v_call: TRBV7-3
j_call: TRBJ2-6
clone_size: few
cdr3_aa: CASSPMGRTSGANVLTF
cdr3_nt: TGTGCCAGCAGCCCAATGGGGAGAACCTCTGGGGCCAACGTCCTGACTTTC

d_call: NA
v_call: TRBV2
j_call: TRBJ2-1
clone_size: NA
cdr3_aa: CASSIADNEQFF
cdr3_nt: TGTGCCAGCTCCATTGCAGACAATGAGCAGTTCTTC

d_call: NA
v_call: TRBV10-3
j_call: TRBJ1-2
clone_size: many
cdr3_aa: CAISEGVSKYGYTF
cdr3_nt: TGTGCCATCAGTGAAGGGGTCTCCAAGTATGGCTACACCTTC

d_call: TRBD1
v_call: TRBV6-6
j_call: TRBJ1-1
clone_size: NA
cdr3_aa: CASSSADRADTEAFF
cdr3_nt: TGTGCCAGCAGTTCCGCGGACAGGGCAGACACTGAAGCTTTCTTT

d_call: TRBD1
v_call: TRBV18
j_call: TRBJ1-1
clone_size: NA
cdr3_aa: CASSRFTEGAEAFF
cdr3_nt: TGTGCCAGCTCACGATTTACAGAGGGGGCCGAAGCTTTCTTT

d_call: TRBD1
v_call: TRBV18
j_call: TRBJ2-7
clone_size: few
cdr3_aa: CASSQKEGAEQYF
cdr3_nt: TGTGCCAGCTCCCAAAAAGAGGGGGCCGAGCAGTACTTC

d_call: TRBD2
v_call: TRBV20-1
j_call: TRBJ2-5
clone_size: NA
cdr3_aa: CSIIIGREETQYF
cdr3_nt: TGCAGTATAATAATCGGGAGGGAAGAGACCCAGTACTTC

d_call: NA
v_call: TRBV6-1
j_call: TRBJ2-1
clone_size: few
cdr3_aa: CASSVRVGYNEQFF
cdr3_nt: TGTGCCAGCAGTGTTCGGGTTGGCTACAATGAGCAGTTCTTC

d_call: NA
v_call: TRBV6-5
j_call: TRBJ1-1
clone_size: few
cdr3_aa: CASSRSNWGNEAFF
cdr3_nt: TGTGCCAGCAGCCGGAGCAATTGGGGGAATGAAGCTTTCTTT

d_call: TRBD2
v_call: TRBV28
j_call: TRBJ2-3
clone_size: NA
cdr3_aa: CASSPSGRFPSTDTQYF
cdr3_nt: TGTGCCAGCAGTCCTAGCGGGAGGTTTCCTAGCACAGATACGCAGTATTTT

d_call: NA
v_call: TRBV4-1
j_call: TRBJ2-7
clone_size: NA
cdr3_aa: CASSQDRAEPYEQYF
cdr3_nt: TGCGCCAGCAGCCAAGATAGGGCCGAACCCTACGAGCAGTACTTC

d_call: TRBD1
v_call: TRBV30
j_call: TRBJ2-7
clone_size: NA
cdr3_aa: CALQRDRDYEQYF
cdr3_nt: TGTGCCCTGCAACGGGACAGAGACTACGAGCAGTACTTC

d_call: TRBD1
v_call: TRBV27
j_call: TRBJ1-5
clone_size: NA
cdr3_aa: CASSPSRGGMEGYSNQPQHF
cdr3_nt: TGTGCCAGCAGTCCCAGCCGAGGGGGCATGGAAGGTTATAGCAATCAGCCCCAGCATTTT

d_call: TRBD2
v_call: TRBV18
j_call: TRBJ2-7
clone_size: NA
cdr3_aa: CASSPWREVGEQYF
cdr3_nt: TGTGCCAGCTCACCATGGCGGGAGGTTGGCGAGCAGTACTTC

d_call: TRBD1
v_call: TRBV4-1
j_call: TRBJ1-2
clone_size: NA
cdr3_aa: CASSTGGFDYGYTF
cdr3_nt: TGCGCCAGCAGCACAGGGGGCTTTGACTATGGCTACACCTTC